A selection of T cell receptor beta chains follows, all from one sample in a study of a mutant IDH1 vaccine in newly diagnosed glioma. Data came from immunoSEQ multiplex PCR; TCRdb stores just in-frame clones and leaves some out. The data show under 40,000 clones, around 80% seen once. No antigens are known for them. Sequencing used PBMCs, obtained from a glioma patient whose treatment included an IDH1 peptide vaccine. The receptors shown here come from a man aged 40-49 years with glioma. Some clones in this sample may be carry-over from other donors' samples. The CDR3 runs from the conserved cysteine through the conserved F or W. Each record gives: V gene, clone size, J gene, D gene, CDR3 protein, CDR3 DNA. D genes are given only for firm matches. Clone size is not always given. Where it is, it says once, few, many or a class for expanded clones.

>TRBV4-1|.|TRBJ2-3|TRBD1
CASSFDRGADTQYF
TGCGCCAGCAGCTTCGACAGGGGGGCGGATACGCAGTATTTT
>TRBV2|.|TRBJ1-4|.
CASSEAWKGTNEKLFF
TGTGCCAGCAGTGAGGCCTGGAAAGGGACTAATGAAAAACTGTTTTTT
>TRBV4-2|.|TRBJ1-2|TRBD1
CASSRGTGGPPGGYTF
TGTGCCAGCAGCCGGGGGACAGGGGGCCCACCCGGTGGCTACACCTTC
>TRBV28|.|TRBJ1-2|.
CASRGRGGTYGYTF
TGTGCCAGCAGGGGGAGGGGGGGGACCTATGGCTACACCTTC
>TRBV29-1|.|TRBJ1-2|.
CSVEVHYYGYTF
TGCAGCGTTGAGGTGCATTACTATGGCTACACCTTC
>TRBV20-1|.|TRBJ2-5|.
CSASPKETQYF
TGCAGTGCTAGTCCGAAAGAGACCCAGTACTTC
>TRBV13|.|TRBJ2-4|TRBD2
CASSQSGGNIQYF
TGTGCCAGCAGCCAGAGCGGGGGTAACATTCAGTACTTC
>TRBV10-3|medium-sized|TRBJ2-4|.
CAITGQLAKNIQYF
TGTGCCATCACCGGACAGTTAGCCAAAAACATTCAGTACTTC
>TRBV19|.|TRBJ2-5|TRBD1
CASSTTGKETQYF
TGTGCCAGTAGTACGACAGGGAAAGAGACCCAGTACTTC
>TRBV7-9|.|TRBJ1-2|.
CASSLSSSFSYGYTF
TGTGCCAGCAGCTTGAGCTCGTCTTTTAGCTATGGCTACACCTTC
>TRBV6-1|.|TRBJ2-7|TRBD1
CASRRDREGEQYF
TGTGCCAGCAGACGGGACAGGGAGGGCGAGCAGTACTTC
>TRBV10-3|.|TRBJ1-1|.
CAIRGTGTEAFF
TGTGCCATCAGGGGGACTGGCACTGAAGCTTTCTTT
>TRBV7-9|.|TRBJ2-3|.
CASSLDVSDTQYF
TGTGCCAGCAGCTTGGACGTGTCAGATACGCAGTATTTT
>TRBV19|.|TRBJ2-7|TRBD1
CASSSRDSVSYEQYF
TGTGCCAGTAGTTCCCGGGACAGCGTCTCCTACGAGCAGTACTTC
>TRBV5-1|.|TRBJ2-1|TRBD2
CASSVAGGTYNEQFF
TGCGCCAGCAGCGTAGCGGGGGGGACCTACAATGAGCAGTTCTTC
>TRBV7-8|.|TRBJ1-4|.
CASSFTGSGFEKLFF
TGTGCCAGCAGCTTTACGGGCTCAGGGTTTGAAAAACTGTTTTTT
>TRBV18|.|TRBJ1-1|.
CASSPPVGGEATEAFF
TGTGCCAGCTCACCGCCAGTGGGGGGGGAGGCTACTGAAGCTTTCTTT
>TRBV2|.|TRBJ2-3|.
CASSDRADTQYF
TGTGCCAGCAGTGATCGAGCAGATACGCAGTATTTT
>TRBV19|once|TRBJ1-5|TRBD1
CASSIPIQGGGNQPQHF
TGTGCCAGTAGTATTCCGATACAGGGGGGCGGCAATCAGCCCCAGCATTTT
>TRBV5-6|.|TRBJ2-1|TRBD2
CASSFGGFYNEQFF
TGTGCCAGCAGCTTCGGGGGGTTTTACAATGAGCAGTTCTTC
>TRBV9|.|TRBJ2-7|.
CASSVGQTREQYF
TGTGCCAGCAGCGTAGGACAGACGCGGGAGCAGTACTTC
>TRBV19|.|TRBJ1-1|TRBD1
CASRTGVITEAFF
TGTGCCAGTAGAACAGGGGTGATCACTGAAGCTTTCTTT
>TRBV5-4|.|TRBJ1-1|.
CASSLDQQNTEAFF
TGTGCCAGCAGCTTGGACCAGCAGAACACTGAAGCTTTCTTT
>TRBV5-4|.|TRBJ2-7|.
CASSSYILSGSYEQYF
TGTGCCAGCAGCTCCTATATCTTGAGCGGGTCCTACGAGCAGTACTTC
>TRBV5-1|.|TRBJ2-5|.
CASSLGGLETQYF
TGCGCCAGCAGCTTGGGAGGGTTAGAGACCCAGTACTTC
>TRBV5-4|.|TRBJ2-1|TRBD2
CASSLGGLAGAYEQFF
TGTGCCAGCAGCTTGGGTGGCCTAGCGGGGGCCTATGAGCAGTTCTTC
>TRBV29-1|.|TRBJ1-1|.
CSASLGQDTEAFF
TGCAGCGCAAGCCTGGGGCAAGACACTGAAGCTTTCTTT
>TRBV28|.|TRBJ1-1|.
CASGSMNTEAFF
TGTGCCAGCGGCAGTATGAACACTGAAGCTTTCTTT
>TRBV10-1|.|TRBJ1-5|.
CASSETGTPRDQPQHF
TGCGCCAGCAGTGAGACCGGGACCCCTAGGGATCAGCCCCAGCATTTT
>TRBV30|.|TRBJ1-1|TRBD1
CAWKQGGEAFF
TGTGCCTGGAAGCAGGGGGGAGAAGCTTTCTTT
>TRBV5-1|.|TRBJ2-7|TRBD1
CASTRTGTTYEQYF
TGCGCCAGCACCCGGACAGGGACCACCTACGAGCAGTACTTC
>TRBV15|.|TRBJ1-2|.
CATSRDLQAKYGYTF
TGTGCCACCAGCAGAGATCTGCAAGCAAAATATGGCTACACCTTC
>TRBV11-2|.|TRBJ1-3|.
CASSLDRSSGNTIYF
TGTGCCAGCAGCCTTGACAGGTCCTCTGGAAACACCATATATTTT
>TRBV4-2|.|TRBJ2-4|.
CASSQVAAMGAKNIQYF
TGTGCCAGCAGCCAAGTCGCGGCTATGGGGGCCAAAAACATTCAGTACTTC
>TRBV6-4|.|TRBJ1-1|.
CASKVTGMNTEAFF
TGTGCCAGCAAAGTCACAGGTATGAACACTGAAGCTTTCTTT
>TRBV18|.|TRBJ2-2|TRBD2
CASSPRTSGEDTGELFF
TGTGCCAGCTCACCCAGGACTAGCGGGGAGGACACCGGGGAGCTGTTTTTT
>TRBV19|once|TRBJ1-5|TRBD1
CASSMGQGPYYSNQPQHF
TGTGCCAGTAGTATGGGACAGGGACCCTATTATAGCAATCAGCCCCAGCATTTT
>TRBV11-2|.|TRBJ1-1|TRBD1
CASSLGTGAQNTEAFF
TGTGCCAGCAGCTTAGGGACAGGGGCGCAGAACACTGAAGCTTTCTTT
>TRBV7-6|once|TRBJ1-2|TRBD1
CASSLEDRGYGYTF
TGTGCCAGCAGCTTAGAGGACAGGGGCTATGGCTACACCTTC
>TRBV7-8|.|TRBJ2-7|.
CASKNRRSYEQYF
TGTGCCAGCAAAAACCGGCGGTCTTACGAGCAGTACTTC
>TRBV9|once|TRBJ1-5|TRBD1
CASSRTGGHQPQHF
TGTGCCAGCAGCAGGACAGGGGGACATCAGCCCCAGCATTTT
>TRBV28|.|TRBJ2-3|.
CASSSLSFGTDTQYF
TGTGCCAGCAGTTCCCTGAGTTTTGGCACAGATACGCAGTATTTT
>TRBV7-2|.|TRBJ1-3|.
CASSSTGGGNTIYF
TGTGCCAGCAGCTCCACGGGGGGGGGAAACACCATATATTTT
>TRBV4-2|.|TRBJ2-3|.
CASSFISLYSSADTQYF
TGTGCCAGCAGCTTCATCTCCCTCTATTCTAGCGCAGATACGCAGTATTTT